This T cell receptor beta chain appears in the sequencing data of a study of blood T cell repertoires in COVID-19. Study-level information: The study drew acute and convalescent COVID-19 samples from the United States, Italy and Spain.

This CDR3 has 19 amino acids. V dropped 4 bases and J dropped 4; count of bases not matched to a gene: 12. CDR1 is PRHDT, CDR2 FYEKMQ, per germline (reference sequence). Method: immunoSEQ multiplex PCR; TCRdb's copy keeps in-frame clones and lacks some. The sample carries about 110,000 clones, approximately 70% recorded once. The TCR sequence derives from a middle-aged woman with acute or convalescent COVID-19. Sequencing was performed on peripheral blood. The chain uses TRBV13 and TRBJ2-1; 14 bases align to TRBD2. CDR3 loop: CASSSRTSGGPRVYNEQFF. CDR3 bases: TGTGCCAGCAGCTCGAGGACTAGCGGGGGGCCCCGCGTGTACAATGAGCAGTTCTTC.